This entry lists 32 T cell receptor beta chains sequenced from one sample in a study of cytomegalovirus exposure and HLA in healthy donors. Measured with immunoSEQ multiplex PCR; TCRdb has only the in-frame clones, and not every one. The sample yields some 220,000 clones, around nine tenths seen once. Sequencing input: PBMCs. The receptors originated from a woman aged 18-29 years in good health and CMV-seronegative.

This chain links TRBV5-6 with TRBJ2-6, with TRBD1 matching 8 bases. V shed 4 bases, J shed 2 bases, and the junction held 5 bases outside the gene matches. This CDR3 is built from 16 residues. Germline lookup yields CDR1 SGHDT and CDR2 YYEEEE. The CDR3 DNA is TGTGCCAGCAGCCCACGGACAGGGACTGGGGCCAACGTCCTGACTTTC. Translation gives CASSPRTGTGANVLTF.

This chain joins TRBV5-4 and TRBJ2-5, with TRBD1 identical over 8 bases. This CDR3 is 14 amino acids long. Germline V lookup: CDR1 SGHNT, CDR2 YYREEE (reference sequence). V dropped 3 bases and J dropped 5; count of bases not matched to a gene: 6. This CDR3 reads CASSWTRQGETQYF. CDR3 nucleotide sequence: TGTGCCAGCAGCTGGACCCGACAGGGGGAGACCCAGTACTTC.

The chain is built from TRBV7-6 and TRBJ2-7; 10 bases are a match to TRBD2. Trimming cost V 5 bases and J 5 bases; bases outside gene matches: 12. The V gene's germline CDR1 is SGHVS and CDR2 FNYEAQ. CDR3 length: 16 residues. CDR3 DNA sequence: TGTGCCAGCAGCCCCTTAGCTAGCGGGGGAGGGGACGAGCAGTACTTC. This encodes CASSPLASGGGDEQYF.

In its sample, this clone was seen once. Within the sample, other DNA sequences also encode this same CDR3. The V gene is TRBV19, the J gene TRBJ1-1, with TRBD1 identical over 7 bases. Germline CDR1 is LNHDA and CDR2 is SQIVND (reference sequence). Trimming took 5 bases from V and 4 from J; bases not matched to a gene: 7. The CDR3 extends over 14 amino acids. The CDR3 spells CASSSRQGGTEAFF. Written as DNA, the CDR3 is TGTGCCAGTAGTTCCCGACAGGGCGGCACTGAAGCTTTCTTT.

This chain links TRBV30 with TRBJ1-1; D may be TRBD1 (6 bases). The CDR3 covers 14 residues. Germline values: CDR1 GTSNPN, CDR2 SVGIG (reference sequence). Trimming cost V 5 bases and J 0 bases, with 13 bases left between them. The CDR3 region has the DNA TGTGCCTGGTGCAGACAGGACCTGAACACTGAAGCTTTCTTT. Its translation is CAWCRQDLNTEAFF.

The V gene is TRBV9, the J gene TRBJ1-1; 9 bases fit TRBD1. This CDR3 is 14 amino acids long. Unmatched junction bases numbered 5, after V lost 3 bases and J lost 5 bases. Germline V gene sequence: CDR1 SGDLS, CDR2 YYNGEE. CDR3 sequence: CASSAGTGKTEAFF. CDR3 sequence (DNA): TGTGCCAGCAGCGCCGGGACAGGGAAGACTGAAGCTTTCTTT. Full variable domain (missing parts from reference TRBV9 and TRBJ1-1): DSGVTQTPKHLITATGQRVTLRCSPRSGDLSVYWYQQSLDQGLQFLIQYYNGEERAKGNILERFSAQQFPDLHSELNLSSLELGDSALYFCASSAGTGKTEAFFGQGTRLTVV.

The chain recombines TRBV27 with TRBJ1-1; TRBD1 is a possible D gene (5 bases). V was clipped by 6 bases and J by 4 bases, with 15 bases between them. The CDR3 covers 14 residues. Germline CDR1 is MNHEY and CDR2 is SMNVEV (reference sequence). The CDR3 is CASSQGYGGTEAFF. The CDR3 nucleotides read TGTGCCAGCAGCCAGGGCTACGGCGGCACTGAAGCTTTCTTT.

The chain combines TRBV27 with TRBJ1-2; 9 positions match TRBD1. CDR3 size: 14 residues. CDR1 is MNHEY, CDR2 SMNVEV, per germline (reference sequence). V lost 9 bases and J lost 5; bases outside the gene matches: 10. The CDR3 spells CASSMGQGFYGYTF. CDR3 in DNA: TGTGCCAGTTCTATGGGACAGGGTTTTTATGGCTACACCTTC.

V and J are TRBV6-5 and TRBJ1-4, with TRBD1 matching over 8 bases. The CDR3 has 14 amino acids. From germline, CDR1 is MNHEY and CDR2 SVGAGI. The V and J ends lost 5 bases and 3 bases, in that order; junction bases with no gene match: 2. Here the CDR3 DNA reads TGTGCCAGCAGTGCACAGGGGGCTAATGAAAAACTGTTTTTT. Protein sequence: CASSAQGANEKLFF.

CDR3 protein: CASSSRDKYQPQHF. In DNA, the CDR3 is TGTGCCAGCAGCAGCCGGGACAAGTATCAGCCCCAGCATTTT. The V and J genes are TRBV6-5 and TRBJ1-5; a possible D gene is TRBD1 (6 bases). The CDR3 runs to 14 residues. Germline CDR1 MNHEY, CDR2 SVGAGI. Trimming cost V 6 bases and J 5 bases, with 14 bases left between them.

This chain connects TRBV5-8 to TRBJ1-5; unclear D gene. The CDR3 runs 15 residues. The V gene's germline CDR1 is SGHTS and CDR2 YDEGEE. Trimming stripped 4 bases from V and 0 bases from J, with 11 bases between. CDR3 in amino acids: CASSKDFYSNQPQHF. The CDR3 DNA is TGTGCCAGCAGCAAGGACTTTTATAGCAATCAGCCCCAGCATTTT.

CDR3 DNA sequence: TGTGCCAGCAGCGGAGGGACAGGGACTAATGAAAAACTGTTTTTT. It translates to CASSGGTGTNEKLFF. The chain carries TRBV9 and TRBJ1-4; 9 positions agree with TRBD1. This CDR3 has 15 amino acids. V shed 3 bases, J shed 2 bases, and the junction held 2 bases outside the gene matches. Germline V gives CDR1 SGDLS, CDR2 YYNGEE.

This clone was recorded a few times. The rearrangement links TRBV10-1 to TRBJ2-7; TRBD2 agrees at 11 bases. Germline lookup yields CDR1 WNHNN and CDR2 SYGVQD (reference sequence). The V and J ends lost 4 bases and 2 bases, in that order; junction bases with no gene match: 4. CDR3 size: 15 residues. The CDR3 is CASSAGLAATYEQYF. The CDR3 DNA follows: TGCGCCAGCAGTGCGGGACTAGCGGCGACCTACGAGCAGTACTTC.

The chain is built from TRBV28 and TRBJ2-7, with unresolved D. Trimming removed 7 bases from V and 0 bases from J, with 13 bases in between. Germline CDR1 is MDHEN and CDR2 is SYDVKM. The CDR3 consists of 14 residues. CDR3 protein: CASTGGVLSYEQYF. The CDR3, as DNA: TGTGCCAGCACCGGCGGAGTACTCTCCTACGAGCAGTACTTC. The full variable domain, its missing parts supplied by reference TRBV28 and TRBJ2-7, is DVKVTQSSRYLVKRTGEKVFLECVQDMDHENMFWYRQDPGLGLRLIYFSYDVKMKEKGDIPEGYSVSREKKERFSLILESASTNQTSMYLCASTGGVLSYEQYFGPGTRLTVT.

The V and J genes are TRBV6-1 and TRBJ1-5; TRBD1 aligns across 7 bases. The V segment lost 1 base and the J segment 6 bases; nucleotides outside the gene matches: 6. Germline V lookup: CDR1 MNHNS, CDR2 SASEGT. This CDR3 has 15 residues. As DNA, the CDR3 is TGTGCCAGCAGTGAAGGGCAGGGGGGCGGTCAGCCCCAGCATTTT. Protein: CASSEGQGGGQPQHF.

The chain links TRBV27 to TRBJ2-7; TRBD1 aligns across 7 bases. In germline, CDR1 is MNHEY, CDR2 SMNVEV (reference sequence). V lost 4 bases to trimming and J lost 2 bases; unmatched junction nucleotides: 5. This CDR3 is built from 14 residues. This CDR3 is CASSYRTGPYEQYF. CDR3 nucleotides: TGTGCCAGCAGTTACAGGACAGGCCCCTACGAGCAGTACTTC.

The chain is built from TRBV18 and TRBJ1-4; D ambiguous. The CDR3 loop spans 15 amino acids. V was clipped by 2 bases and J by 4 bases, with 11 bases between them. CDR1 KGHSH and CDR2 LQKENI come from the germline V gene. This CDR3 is CASSPLAQNNEKLFF. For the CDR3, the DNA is TGTGCCAGCTCACCATTGGCCCAGAATAATGAAAAACTGTTTTTT.

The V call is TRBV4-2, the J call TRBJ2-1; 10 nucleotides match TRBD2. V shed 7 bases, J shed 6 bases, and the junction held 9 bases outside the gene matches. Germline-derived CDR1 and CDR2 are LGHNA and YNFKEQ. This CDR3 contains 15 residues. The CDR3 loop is CASTTSGRESNEQFF. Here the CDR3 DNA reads TGTGCCAGCACCACAAGCGGGAGGGAATCCAATGAGCAGTTCTTC.

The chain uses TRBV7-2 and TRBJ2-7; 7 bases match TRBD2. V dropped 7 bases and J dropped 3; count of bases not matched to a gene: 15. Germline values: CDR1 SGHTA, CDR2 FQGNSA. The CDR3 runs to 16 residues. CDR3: CASTPGGFGGIYEQYF. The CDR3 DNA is TGTGCCAGCACCCCCGGGGGGTTCGGCGGGATCTACGAGCAGTACTTC.

CDR3 protein: CATSRVRVLFTEAFF. DNA for the CDR3: TGTGCCACCAGCAGAGTCCGGGTTCTTTTTACTGAAGCTTTCTTT. V is TRBV15 and J is TRBJ1-1; D is undetermined. The germline CDR1 and CDR2 sequences are LNHNV and YYDKDF (reference sequence). V lost 1 base and J 5 bases, leaving 14 bases between the germline ends. The CDR3 is 15 residues long.

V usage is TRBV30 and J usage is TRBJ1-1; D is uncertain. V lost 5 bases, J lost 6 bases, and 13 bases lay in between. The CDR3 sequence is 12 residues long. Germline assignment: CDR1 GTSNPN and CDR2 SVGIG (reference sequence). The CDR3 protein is CAWGHQKPEAFF. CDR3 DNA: TGTGCCTGGGGGCATCAGAAACCTGAAGCTTTCTTT.

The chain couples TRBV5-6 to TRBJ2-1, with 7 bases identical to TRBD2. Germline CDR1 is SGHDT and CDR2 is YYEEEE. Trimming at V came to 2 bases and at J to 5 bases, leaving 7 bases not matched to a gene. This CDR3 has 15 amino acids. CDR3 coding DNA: TGTGCCAGCAGCTTAGCGGGACGGAAGGACAATGAGCAGTTCTTC. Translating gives CASSLAGRKDNEQFF.

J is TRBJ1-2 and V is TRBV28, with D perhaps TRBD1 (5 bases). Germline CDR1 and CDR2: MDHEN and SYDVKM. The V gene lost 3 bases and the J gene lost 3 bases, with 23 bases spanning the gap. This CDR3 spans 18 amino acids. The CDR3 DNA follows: TGTGCCAGCAGTTTCTCCGATTCCCCTCGACAGTCTCACTATGGCTACACCTTC. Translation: CASSFSDSPRQSHYGYTF.

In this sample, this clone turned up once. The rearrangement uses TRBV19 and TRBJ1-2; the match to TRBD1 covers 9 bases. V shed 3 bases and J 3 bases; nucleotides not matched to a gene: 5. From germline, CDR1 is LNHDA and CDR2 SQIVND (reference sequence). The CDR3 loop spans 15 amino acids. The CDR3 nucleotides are TGTGCCAGTAGTATGGACAGGGGAGAGTACTATGGCTACACCTTC. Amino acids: CASSMDRGEYYGYTF.

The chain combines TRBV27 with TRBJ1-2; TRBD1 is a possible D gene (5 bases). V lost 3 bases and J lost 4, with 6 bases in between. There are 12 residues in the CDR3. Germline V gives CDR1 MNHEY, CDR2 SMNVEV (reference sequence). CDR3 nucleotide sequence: TGTGCCAGCAGTTTCGGGGGCTATGGCTACACCTTC. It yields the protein CASSFGGYGYTF.

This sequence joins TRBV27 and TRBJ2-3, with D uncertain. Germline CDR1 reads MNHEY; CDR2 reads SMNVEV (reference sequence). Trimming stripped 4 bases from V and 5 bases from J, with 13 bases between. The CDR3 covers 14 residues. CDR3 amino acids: CASSSRGRGDTQYF. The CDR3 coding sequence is TGTGCCAGCAGTTCCCGAGGTAGAGGAGATACGCAGTATTTT.

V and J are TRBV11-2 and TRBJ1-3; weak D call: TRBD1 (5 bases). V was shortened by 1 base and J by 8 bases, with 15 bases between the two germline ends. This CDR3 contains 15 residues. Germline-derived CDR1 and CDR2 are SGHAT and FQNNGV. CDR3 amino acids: CASSLVPGRLDTIYF. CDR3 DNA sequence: TGTGCCAGCAGCTTAGTTCCAGGGCGGCTAGACACCATATATTTT.

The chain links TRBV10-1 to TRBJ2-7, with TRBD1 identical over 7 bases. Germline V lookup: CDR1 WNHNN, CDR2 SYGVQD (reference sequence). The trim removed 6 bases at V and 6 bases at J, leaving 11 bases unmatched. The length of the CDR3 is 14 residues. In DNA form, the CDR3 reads TGCGCCAGCAGCTCGTCGGGACAGTCTAGCGAGCAGTACTTC. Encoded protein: CASSSSGQSSEQYF.

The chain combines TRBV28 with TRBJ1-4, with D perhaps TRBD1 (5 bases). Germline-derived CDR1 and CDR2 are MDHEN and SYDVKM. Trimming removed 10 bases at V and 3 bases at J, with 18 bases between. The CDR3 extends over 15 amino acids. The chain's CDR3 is CATIWGGAANEKLFF. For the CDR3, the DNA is TGTGCCACCATTTGGGGGGGTGCGGCTAATGAAAAACTGTTTTTT. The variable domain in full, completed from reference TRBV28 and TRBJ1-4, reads DVKVTQSSRYLVKRTGEKVFLECVQDMDHENMFWYRQDPGLGLRLIYFSYDVKMKEKGDIPEGYSVSREKKERFSLILESASTNQTSMYLCATIWGGAANEKLFFGSGTQLSVL.

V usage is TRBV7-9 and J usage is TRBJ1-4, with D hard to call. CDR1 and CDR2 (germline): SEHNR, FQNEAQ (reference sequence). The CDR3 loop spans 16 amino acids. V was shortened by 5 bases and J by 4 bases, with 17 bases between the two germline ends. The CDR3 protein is CASSVRSGDSNEKLFF. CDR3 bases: TGTGCCAGCAGCGTTAGGTCCGGGGATAGTAATGAAAAACTGTTTTTT.

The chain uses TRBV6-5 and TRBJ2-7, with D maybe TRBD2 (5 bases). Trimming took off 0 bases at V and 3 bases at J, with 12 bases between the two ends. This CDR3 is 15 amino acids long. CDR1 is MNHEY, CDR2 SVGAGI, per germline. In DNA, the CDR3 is TGTGCCAGCAGTTACTCGCTACTAGAATACTACGAGCAGTACTTC. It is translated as CASSYSLLEYYEQYF.

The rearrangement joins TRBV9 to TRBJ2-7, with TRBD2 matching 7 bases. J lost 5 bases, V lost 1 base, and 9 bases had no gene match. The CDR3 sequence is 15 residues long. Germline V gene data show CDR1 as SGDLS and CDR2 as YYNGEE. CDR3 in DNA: TGTGCCAGCAGCGTATCAGCGGGACTCCCGAACGAGCAGTACTTC. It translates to CASSVSAGLPNEQYF.